The 3 T cell receptor beta chains in this list originate from one sample, sequenced in a study of neurological immune-mediated disorders. Stated time point: technical triplicate 1. TCRdb fed the 5' RACE reads into MiXCR, producing one record per CDR3 protein. This table holds about 38,000 distinct CDR3 sequences, over 8.5% found once. The sequencing sample was made of PBMCs. These receptors were collected from a man between 60 and 75 years old with HTLV-1-associated myelopathy (HAM/TSP).

This clonotype appeared many times. The chain employs TRBV20-1 and TRBJ1-2, with D maybe TRBD1 (5 bases). Trimming shortened V by 5 bases and J by 2 bases, and 12 bases separated the two germline ends. CDR1 and CDR2 (germline): DFQATT, SNEGSKA (reference sequence). This CDR3 region has 13 residues. CDR3 bases: TGCAGTGCTGCAGGGACTTGGAACTATGGCTACACCTTC. Residues: CSAAGTWNYGYTF.

There are a few counts of this clonotype. The DNA of the CDR3 is TGTGCCAGCTTAGGCCCCGGTAGGGGAGGTACGCAGTATTTT. This gives the protein CASLGPGRGGTQYF. This chain uses TRBV27 with TRBJ2-3; D is possibly TRBD2 (6 bases). V lost 8 bases and J lost 8, with 20 bases in between. The CDR3 covers 14 residues. Germline assignment: CDR1 MNHEY and CDR2 SMNVEV (reference sequence).

This clonotype was seen many times. The chain carries TRBV7-2 and TRBJ1-4; 12 nucleotides agree with TRBD1. The CDR3 is 18 residues long. CDR1 and CDR2 (germline): SGHTA, FQGNSA. After removal of 4 bases from V and 4 bases from J, the junction contained 10 bases not matched to a gene. CDR3 region: CASSWGTGGLGVNEKLFF. The CDR3 bases are TGTGCCAGCAGCTGGGGGACAGGGGGCCTTGGGGTTAATGAAAAACTGTTTTTT.